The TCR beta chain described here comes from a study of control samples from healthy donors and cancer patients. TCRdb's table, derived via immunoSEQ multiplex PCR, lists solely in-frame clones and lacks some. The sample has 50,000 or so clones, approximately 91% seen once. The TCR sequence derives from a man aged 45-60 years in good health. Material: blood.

CDR3 residues: CASSPVSQDTEAFF. In DNA, the CDR3 is TGTGCCAGCAGTCCCGTATCGCAAGACACTGAAGCTTTCTTT. V usage is TRBV28 and J usage is TRBJ1-1, with D hard to call. CDR1 and CDR2 from the germline V gene are MDHEN and SYDVKM. Trimming cost V 5 bases and J 3 bases, with 13 bases left between them. The length of the CDR3 is 14 residues.